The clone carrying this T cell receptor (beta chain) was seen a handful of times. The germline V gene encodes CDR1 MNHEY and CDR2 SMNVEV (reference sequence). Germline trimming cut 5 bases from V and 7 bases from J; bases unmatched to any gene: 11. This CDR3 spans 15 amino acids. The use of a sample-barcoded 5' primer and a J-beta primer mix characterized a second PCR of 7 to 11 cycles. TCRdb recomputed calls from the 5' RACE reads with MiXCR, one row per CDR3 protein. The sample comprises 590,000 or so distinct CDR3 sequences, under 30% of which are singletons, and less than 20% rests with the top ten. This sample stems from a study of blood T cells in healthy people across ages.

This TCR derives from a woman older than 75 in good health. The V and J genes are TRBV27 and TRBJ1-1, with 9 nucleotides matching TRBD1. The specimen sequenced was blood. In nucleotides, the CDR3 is TGTGCCAGCAGTCCTGCTGGGGGACAGGGACGTGAAGCTTTCTTT. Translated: CASSPAGGQGREAFF.